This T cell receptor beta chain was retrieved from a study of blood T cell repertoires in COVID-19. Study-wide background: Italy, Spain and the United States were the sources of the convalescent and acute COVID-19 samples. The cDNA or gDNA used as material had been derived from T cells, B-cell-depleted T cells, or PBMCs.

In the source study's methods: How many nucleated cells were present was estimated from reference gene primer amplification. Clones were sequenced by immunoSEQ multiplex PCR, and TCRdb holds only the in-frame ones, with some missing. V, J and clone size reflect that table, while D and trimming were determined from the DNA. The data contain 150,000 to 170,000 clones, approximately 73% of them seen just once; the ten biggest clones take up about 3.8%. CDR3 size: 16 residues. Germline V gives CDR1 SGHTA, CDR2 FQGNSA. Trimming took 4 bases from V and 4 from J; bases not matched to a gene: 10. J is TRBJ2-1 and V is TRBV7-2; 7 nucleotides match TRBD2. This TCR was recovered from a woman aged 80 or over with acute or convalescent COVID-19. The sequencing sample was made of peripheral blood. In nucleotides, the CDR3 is TGTGCCAGCAGCTGGTTGGGAGGGGCGGGTTACAATGAGCAGTTCTTC. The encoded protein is CASSWLGGAGYNEQFF. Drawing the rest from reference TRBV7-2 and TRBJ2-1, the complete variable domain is GAGVSQSPSNKVTEKGKDVELRCDPISGHTALYWYRQSLGQGLEFLIYFQGNSAPDKSGLPSDRFSAERTGGSVSTLTIQRTQQEDSAVYLCASSWLGGAGYNEQFFGPGTRLTVL.